The rows below give T cell receptor beta chains drawn from one sample of a study of CD4 T cells in relation to SARS-CoV-2 and coronaviruses. The antigens of these receptors remain unknown. The protocol was immunoSEQ multiplex PCR, while the TCRdb copy is restricted to in-frame clones and leaves out a portion. The sample holds roughly 10,000 clones, roughly three quarters seen once. Material: CD4+ T cells from PBMCs, cultured in vitro. The source of these receptors is a human donor in good health. Both conserved end residues are part of each CDR3. Fields, in order: CDR3 length, V gene, D gene, clone size, J gene, CDR3 protein, CDR3 DNA. D genes are given only for firm matches. Size tells how often a clone was seen (once, few, many) or the class of an expanded clone, and some rows leave it out.

len: 15
v_gene: TRBV2
d_gene: -
abundance: -
j_gene: TRBJ2-2
CDR3aa: CASSHREAITGELFF
CDR3nt: TGTGCCAGCAGTCACAGGGAGGCGATCACCGGGGAGCTGTTTTTT

len: 15
v_gene: TRBV6-1
d_gene: -
abundance: -
j_gene: TRBJ2-7
CDR3aa: CASSESRGPPSEQYF
CDR3nt: TGTGCCAGCAGTGAATCTCGAGGGCCCCCCTCCGAGCAGTACTTC

len: 17
v_gene: TRBV6-2/TRBV6-3
d_gene: TRBD1
abundance: -
j_gene: TRBJ2-7
CDR3aa: CASSYSLRPGQGSEQYF
CDR3nt: TGTGCCAGCAGTTACTCCCTCCGCCCGGGACAGGGTTCCGAGCAGTACTTC

len: 15
v_gene: TRBV19
d_gene: -
abundance: -
j_gene: TRBJ1-2
CDR3aa: CASSIQVPGSYGYTF
CDR3nt: TGTGCCAGTAGTATTCAGGTCCCAGGGAGCTATGGCTACACCTTC

len: 14
v_gene: TRBV6-5
d_gene: TRBD1
abundance: -
j_gene: TRBJ1-5
CDR3aa: CASRRQGARQPQHF
CDR3nt: TGTGCCAGCAGGCGACAGGGGGCAAGGCAGCCCCAGCATTTT

len: 16
v_gene: TRBV3-1/TRBV3-2
d_gene: -
abundance: few
j_gene: TRBJ1-3
CDR3aa: CASTRGGAGGGNTIYF
CDR3nt: TGTGCCAGCACCCGGGGAGGGGCCGGGGGAGGAAACACCATATATTTT

len: 15
v_gene: TRBV9
d_gene: -
abundance: few
j_gene: TRBJ2-7
CDR3aa: CASSVGLAAGGEQYF
CDR3nt: TGTGCCAGCAGCGTAGGTCTCGCCGCAGGAGGCGAGCAGTACTTC

len: 15
v_gene: TRBV30
d_gene: TRBD2
abundance: -
j_gene: TRBJ2-7
CDR3aa: CAWSGTSGSLYEQYF
CDR3nt: TGTGCCTGGAGTGGCACTAGCGGCTCTCTCTACGAGCAGTACTTC

len: 16
v_gene: TRBV5-4
d_gene: TRBD2
abundance: -
j_gene: TRBJ2-1
CDR3aa: CASREGASGTYNEQFF
CDR3nt: TGTGCCAGCAGGGAGGGTGCTAGCGGGACCTACAATGAGCAGTTCTTC

len: 15
v_gene: TRBV21-1
d_gene: -
abundance: -
j_gene: TRBJ2-3
CDR3aa: CASRSGQGARDTQYF
CDR3nt: TGTGCCAGCAGGTCAGGACAGGGGGCAAGAGATACGCAGTATTTT

len: 15
v_gene: TRBV6-2/TRBV6-3
d_gene: TRBD1
abundance: -
j_gene: TRBJ2-7
CDR3aa: CASSYPPGQQREQYF
CDR3nt: TGTGCCAGCAGTTACCCCCCGGGACAGCAACGGGAGCAGTACTTC

len: 12
v_gene: TRBV12-3/TRBV12-4
d_gene: -
abundance: -
j_gene: TRBJ1-6
CDR3aa: CASSLLNSPLHF
CDR3nt: TGTGCCAGCAGTTTACTGAATTCACCCCTCCACTTT

len: 14
v_gene: TRBV27
d_gene: TRBD2
abundance: -
j_gene: TRBJ2-7
CDR3aa: CASSPQGLGYEQYF
CDR3nt: TGTGCCAGCAGTCCTCAGGGACTAGGCTACGAGCAGTACTTC

len: 17
v_gene: TRBV5-1
d_gene: TRBD2
abundance: -
j_gene: TRBJ2-1
CDR3aa: CASSLGVAGGTYNEQFF
CDR3nt: TGCGCCAGCAGCTTGGGCGTAGCGGGGGGCACCTACAATGAGCAGTTCTTC

len: 14
v_gene: TRBV7-8
d_gene: -
abundance: large
j_gene: TRBJ2-7
CDR3aa: CASSTRDGSYEQYF
CDR3nt: TGTGCCAGCAGCACCCGGGACGGCTCCTACGAGCAGTACTTC

len: 13
v_gene: TRBV12-3/TRBV12-4
d_gene: -
abundance: -
j_gene: TRBJ2-2
CDR3aa: CASSPQGTGELFF
CDR3nt: TGTGCCAGCAGTCCACAGGGAACCGGGGAGCTGTTTTTT